This TCR beta chain was recorded in a study of T cell repertoires in cytomegalovirus infection. Across the study: A matching HLA type, together with CMV infection, was signaled by public TCR beta signatures.

In TCRdb, the reads were re-called with MiXCR into one record per CDR3 protein. The profile shows hundreds of thousands of distinct CDR3 sequences, 33% of them singletons. Study results and caveats: In two of eight donors, the top clonotype was HLA-C-restricted CMV-specific. Pooled public TCR beta family frequency picked out CMV carriers with the relevant HLA.

Trimming shortened V by 0 bases and J by 6 bases, and 15 bases separated the two germline ends. Per the germline V gene, CDR1 is LGHNA and CDR2 is YSLEER. The CDR3 loop spans 16 amino acids. Points on this clonotype: What it recognizes is unknown.

Sequencing was performed on cultured PBMCs, taken from culture after CMV antigen stimulation. The TCR comes from a human donor in good health (CMV status not recorded). Some clones in this sample may be carry-over from other donors' samples. The chain has TRBV4-3 and TRBJ1-5, with D hard to call. The CDR3, as DNA: TGCGCCAGCAGCCAAGATCCCGGCCCAGCGGGTCAGCCCCAGCATTTT. This translates into CASSQDPGPAGQPQHF.